This entry describes one TCR beta chain. This clonotype is characterized as large (0.1 to 1%). Its antigen is currently not known. Per-base quality was not reported, and no clone a single base away is much larger than it. The method behind the library was 5' RACE. The SMARTer Human TCR a/b Profiling Kit was used to construct TCR libraries from RNA, capturing the full V(D)J regions of both the alpha and beta chains. After amplification, the libraries were purified with AMPure XP beads and validated using the DNA 1000 Kit on an Agilent 2100 Bioanalyzer. The libraries were sequenced on an Illumina MiSeq using the 600-cycle v3 reagent kit, and 2 x 300 bp paired-end reads were generated. On the study's bioinformatics: MiXCR and VDJTools were used to process the reads; non-productive clonotypes were removed, and clonotypes were merged by CDR3 amino acid sequence before frequencies were recalculated. CDR3 sequences were compared with the McPAS-TCR database with a Levenshtein distance of 1 allowed, and UpSet plots were created in R using UpSetR. Clones were called with MiXCR by TCRdb after fastp trimmed the public reads at Q25, and only in-frame beta chains were retained. One record per CDR3 amino acid sequence lists the most common genes and DNA. What appears here as the V and J calls and clone size reflects TCRdb's work, not the paper's. The sample's table lists a count of just over 60 distinct CDR3 sequences.

RNA was extracted from approximately 9.1e4 to 9.4e5 cultured T cells with RNeasy Micro or Mini kits, including on-column DNase digestion, and was checked on an Agilent 2100 Bioanalyzer. The sample belongs to a study of Epstein–Barr virus B cells in breast cancer (TCRdb year 2021). Describing the broader study: Control T cells were expanded by a rapid expansion method using irradiated PBMC feeders, soluble OKT3 and IL-2 at about 200 U/ml, and were collected roughly 10-12 days after stimulation. A single-patient case report was conducted to examine whether the T-cell receptor repertoire in triple-negative breast cancer is shaped by tumor-infiltrating EBV+ B cells. Findings and caveats that apply to the study as a whole: All data came from one patient, described as a first proof of concept, and this single-patient design limits how far the findings can be generalized.

The germline V gene sets CDR1 to SNHLY and CDR2 to FYNNEI. Inclusive of the bounding cysteine and phenylalanine, the CDR3 is 14 residues long. Only the CDR3 portion is preserved as DNA: 42 bases, with reading frame beginning at the first base. Trimming accounts for 7 bases at V and 0 bases at J, while the number of junction bases matched to no gene is 4. The chain links TRBV2 with TRBJ2-3, with TRBD1 identical over 7 junction bases. Sample: tumor-infiltrating lymphocytes expanded in culture. The TCR comes from a woman in her forties with triple-negative breast cancer. CDR3 loop: CASTEGQSTDTQYF. The DNA is TGTGCCAGCACTGAGGGACAGAGCACAGATACGCAGTATTTT.